This is a list of T cell receptor beta chains from one sample in a study of T cell responses to AZD1222 COVID-19 vaccine. The assay was immunoSEQ multiplex PCR, and TCRdb's table has in-frame clones only and misses some. The profile shows 110,000 or so clones, about 90% of them singletons. Sequenced here: peripheral blood, sampled on day 0 of AZD1222 vaccination. These TCRs come from an adult in good health. The CDR3 runs from the conserved cysteine through the conserved F or W. A D gene is named only where the DNA matches it firmly. Some rows mark clone size as missing; the rest say once, few, many or name a class of expanded clone.

>TRBJ1-2|.|TRBV28|.
CASSLGSRYGYTF
TGTGCCAGCAGCCTGGGTAGCCGCTATGGCTACACCTTC
>TRBJ1-2|.|TRBV7-3|.
CASSPDGMVPPTNYGYTF
TGTGCCAGCAGCCCCGACGGTATGGTCCCCCCTACTAACTATGGCTACACCTTC
>TRBJ1-2|.|TRBV15|.
CATSRGTTTTGGYTF
TGTGCCACCAGCAGAGGTACAACAACAACCGGAGGCTACACCTTC
>TRBJ1-2|.|TRBV3-1/TRBV3-2|.
CASSQETPRIYGYTF
TGTGCCAGCAGCCAAGAAACGCCGCGGATCTATGGCTACACCTTC
>TRBJ2-7|.|TRBV5-6|.
CASSLGVSVYEQYF
TGTGCCAGCAGCTTGGGGGTGTCCGTCTACGAGCAGTACTTC
>TRBJ1-1|TRBD1|TRBV6-5|.
CASRNPTGSYTEAFF
TGTGCCAGCCGGAACCCGACAGGGTCTTACACTGAAGCTTTCTTT
>TRBJ2-3|TRBD2|TRBV5-1|.
CASSVAGGTDTQYF
TGCGCCAGCTCGGTGGCGGGAGGTACAGATACGCAGTATTTT
>TRBJ1-1|.|TRBV6-5|.
CASRNVGEAFF
TGTGCCAGCAGGAATGTGGGTGAAGCTTTCTTT
>TRBJ1-6|.|TRBV7-2|.
CASSLDDKAYYNSPLHF
TGTGCCAGCAGCTTAGATGATAAAGCGTACTATAATTCACCCCTCCACTTT
>TRBJ2-5|.|TRBV18|.
CASSLPRDTIQETQYF
TGTGCCAGCTCACTTCCCCGGGACACCATTCAAGAGACCCAGTACTTC
>TRBJ2-7|.|TRBV12-3/TRBV12-4|.
CASSNGLSYEQYF
TGTGCCAGCAGTAACGGACTCTCCTACGAGCAGTACTTC
>TRBJ1-2|.|TRBV29-1|.
CSVDLGVRGYTF
TGCAGCGTTGACTTGGGCGTCCGTGGCTACACCTTC
>TRBJ2-3|TRBD1|TRBV2|.
CASSVGTDASTDTQYF
TGTGCCAGCAGTGTCGGGACAGACGCTAGCACAGATACGCAGTATTTT
>TRBJ1-4|.|TRBV30|.
CAWRSQKELFF
TGTGCCTGGAGATCACAGAAGGAACTGTTTTTT
>TRBJ1-1|.|TRBV19|.
CASSESGTIMNTEAFF
TGTGCCAGTAGTGAATCCGGGACGATCATGAACACTGAAGCTTTCTTT
>TRBJ2-7|TRBD2|TRBV6-5|once
CASKTSGMGEQYF
TGTGCCAGCAAAACTAGCGGGATGGGGGAGCAGTACTTC